This TCR beta chain was observed in a study of cytomegalovirus exposure and HLA in healthy donors. Overall study findings and caveats: Both high specificity and high sensitivity reportedly marked the classifier's diagnosis of cytomegalovirus status. Across donors, most TCRs were seen rarely, yet some public ones were widespread. A later analysis found first-cohort TCR clusters tended to co-occur in the 120 validation repertoires.

Details on this clone: The antigen is not known.

Sequenced by immunoSEQ multiplex PCR; TCRdb stores in-frame clones only, minus some. This table holds tens of thousands of clones, roughly 96% found once. Germline CDR1 SGHNT, CDR2 YENEEA. The CDR3 is made up of 14 amino acids. Unmatched junction bases numbered 10, after V lost 5 bases and J lost 9 bases. Sequences were obtained from PBMCs. This sequence was found in a man aged 18 to 29 in good health and CMV-seronegative. The chain carries TRBV11-3 and TRBJ1-2, with TRBD1 matching over 9 bases. The CDR3 protein is CASSKSGTGMRYTF. The CDR3, as DNA: TGTGCCAGCAGCAAGTCCGGGACAGGGATGCGCTACACCTTC.